Given below is one TCR beta chain in context. Arm-PCR of CDR3 regions and iRepertoire HTBI primers were used to build TCR beta libraries. TCRdb re-analysed the multiplex PCR reads in MiXCR, keeping a single row per CDR3 protein. The repertoire includes 500,000 or so distinct CDR3 sequences, 14% of them detected once, and around a sixth sits in the top ten. Sample time point: newly diagnosed GD, antithyroid drugs for less than 3 months. Researchers made the TCR library from RNA that was extracted from PBMCs. The data derive from a study of regulatory T cells in long-lasting Graves disease. The V gene's germline CDR1 is LNHDA and CDR2 SQIVND (reference sequence). This CDR3 is built from 19 residues. The V gene end was trimmed by 5 bases and the J gene end by 1 base; junction bases not matched to a gene: 18. These data were also filed under a second study, of T cells in Graves' hyperthyroidism and ophthalmopathy.

This chain connects TRBV19 to TRBJ2-7; 9 bases are shared with TRBD1. The specimen was peripheral blood mononuclear cells (PBMCs), collected at new diagnosis, from a patient treated with antithyroid drugs. The receptor's source is a woman aged 45-60 years with Graves disease. CDR3 nucleotides: TGTGCCAGTAGTCCAACCGGGACAGGGAAAGGTAAGGCGTCCTACGAGCAGTACTTC. Translated: CASSPTGTGKGKASYEQYF.